This entry features one T cell receptor (beta chain) sequence. Sequence at one end of the junction differs from germline and may be a read error. This record belongs to a study of T cell changes during pregnancy in multiple sclerosis. The data were produced by immunoSEQ multiplex PCR, yet TCRdb's version contains in-frame clones alone and is incomplete. The table shows approximately 40,000 clones, with about 92% occurring only once. The CDR3 length is 13 residues. In germline, CDR1 is GTSNPN, CDR2 SVGIG (reference sequence). Sample: CD8+ T cells from peripheral blood mononuclear cells, taken in the third trimester of pregnancy. The chain combines TRBV30 with TRBJ1-2; 7 bases match TRBD1. The TCR comes from a female donor with multiple sclerosis, enrolled in a pregnancy study. CDR3 residues: CAWSQGTADTRNF. In nucleotides, the CDR3 is TGTGCCTGGAGTCAAGGGACAGCCGACACTAGAAACTTC.